This T cell receptor beta chain was identified during a study of cytomegalovirus exposure and HLA in healthy donors. Germline V gene lookup returns CDR1 SGHRS and CDR2 YFSETQ. The V end was cut by 5 bases, the J end by 3 bases, with 10 bases between. The CDR3 is made up of 13 amino acids. The PCR made use of 60 Vbeta and 13 Jbeta primers. Repertoires were generated with immunoSEQ multiplex PCR, while TCRdb's copy carries only in-frame clones and drops some. Of some 130,000 clones listed, about 70% are singletons. This receptor was taken from a male donor in good health and CMV-seronegative. The material sequenced was PBMCs. The V and J genes are TRBV5-1 and TRBJ2-3; no reliable D call. The chain's CDR3 is CASRGGSTDTQYF. In nucleotides, the CDR3 is TGCGCCAGCAGAGGCGGCAGTACAGATACGCAGTATTTT.